This record looks at one T cell receptor beta chain sequence and its context. Assay used: immunoSEQ multiplex PCR; TCRdb lists only in-frame clones, some missing. The sample consists of fewer than 350,000 clones, approximately 90% of them appearing once. This specimen comes from a study of blood T cell repertoires in COVID-19. Seattle's enrolled individuals joined amid active infection and were then monitored longitudinally. The TCR was taken from an older woman with COVID-19, enrolled during active disease. Material for sequencing was peripheral blood.

The CDR3 protein is CASSLQGSEQYF. The CDR3 DNA reads TGTGCCAGCAGCTTGCAGGGAAGCGAGCAGTACTTC. The chain employs TRBV5-4 and TRBJ2-7; D is perhaps TRBD1 (5 bases). Germline CDR1 SGHNT, CDR2 YYREEE (reference sequence). Between the trimmed V and J ends, which lost 1 base and 6 bases, there was a span of 8 bases. The CDR3 length is 12 residues.